This T cell receptor beta chain appears in the sequencing data of a study of T-cell reconstitution after alpha-beta-depleted transplantation in children listed by TCRdb under 2016. For the wider study: The study quantitatively tracked T-cell immune reconstitution after TCRalphabeta/CD19-depleted allogeneic hematopoietic cell transplantation in children using TCR repertoire profiling. What the study reported, not specific to this receptor: Hyperexpanded clone frequencies declined over subsequent months; after one year, T-cell counts and TCRbeta diversity were mostly attributed to newly produced T cells. In some patients, the high TCRbeta diversity seen at day 60 was put down to recipient T cells and intrathymic progenitors that had survived conditioning. The apparently early alphabetaT-cell count recovery about two months after transplant was reportedly dependent on only several hundred rapidly expanded clones derived from non-depleted graft cells.

Trimming removed 4 bases from V and 4 bases from J; the gene matches leave 8 bases unexplained. For CDR1 and CDR2, the germline V gene lists SGHRS and YFSETQ. From its cysteine to its phenylalanine, the CDR3 spans 14 amino acids. The sequence is cut down to CDR3 DNA, 42 bases in frame from base 1. This clonotype appeared many times. The target of this receptor is not known. Per-nucleotide qualities are absent, and no much larger clonotype sits a single base away. Libraries were built with PCR. Instrument used: Illumina HiSeq 2500. TCR library preparation used molecular barcoding, with unique molecular identifiers applied to normalize quantification of the TCRbeta repertoire. Through fastp at Q25 and MiXCR, TCRdb rebuilt clones from the public reads, retaining in-frame beta chains. Rows merge per CDR3 protein into single entries with the most common DNA and genes. The sample has roughly 300,000 distinct CDR3 sequences on record, 11% of them singletons. The ten largest clonotypes hold 23% of the sample.

The treatment or condition label here, explained by the study, means: allogeneic hematopoietic cell transplantation with graft depleted of TCRalphabeta T cells and CD19 B cells. TCRalphabeta/CD19-depleted allogeneic hematopoietic cell grafts were given to the transplant recipients, all of whom were children. This TCR derives from a male patient under 10 years old who had a stem cell transplant for chronic granulomatous disease, so the T cells may come from the graft donor. The sequencing used peripheral blood, collected 180 days after TCRalphabeta/CD19-depleted stem cell transplant. The rearranged segments are TRBV5-1 and TRBJ2-7, and 7 junctional nucleotides match TRBD1. The sequenced DNA: TGCGCCAGCAGCACTTCCGGGACAGATTACGAGCAGTACTTC. The resulting protein is CASSTSGTDYEQYF.